This TCR beta chain was documented in a study of spatial heterogeneity in lung cancer. Study overall: The donor group consisted of over 60 patients who had untreated, early-stage non-small cell lung cancer. Within raw reads, each unique TCR and UMI combination appeared on average more than ten times.

Time point given: blood at routine non-recurrence follow-up after resection. The sequenced material consisted of unsorted whole RNA from tumor, nontumor lung or frozen PBMC. The germline CDR1 and CDR2 sequences are KGHDR and SFDVKD. This CDR3 is 15 amino acids long. V was pared by 4 bases and J by 8 bases, with 11 bases of the junction left unmatched. TCRdb processed the 5' RACE reads anew with MiXCR; each CDR3 protein has one entry. The repertoire consists of roughly 120,000 distinct CDR3 sequences, with over 9% occurring once and the leading ten covering roughly 17%. This clonotype originated in a male donor with early-stage non-small cell lung cancer. Specimen: PBMCs, collected at follow-up. The chain joins TRBV24-1 to TRBJ2-7, with 9 nucleotides matching TRBD1. CDR3 protein: CATSDRTGDRVKQYF. CDR3 in DNA: TGTGCCACCAGTGACCGGACAGGGGACCGTGTGAAGCAGTACTTC.